Each of the 30 T cell receptor beta chains below was sequenced from the same sample in a study of graft-versus-host responses after intestinal transplantation. This table comes from immunoSEQ multiplex PCR, and its TCRdb copy is limited to in-frame clones, with some not included. The sample shows about 150,000 clones, about nine tenths of them seen only once. Their antigens are not known. The sequences come from unstimulated CD4+ T cells sorted from spleen or lymph node cells, collected before intestinal transplant. The receptors originated from a human donor who received an intestinal transplant.

The chain couples TRBV28 to TRBJ2-6; no reliable D call. CDR3 length: 15 amino acids. Trimming stripped 8 bases from V and 0 bases from J, with 11 bases between. Per germline, CDR1 MDHEN and CDR2 SYDVKM. CDR3 protein: CASGRQSSGANVLTF. The DNA of the CDR3 is TGTGCCAGCGGCAGACAAAGCTCTGGGGCCAACGTCCTGACTTTC.

The J gene is TRBJ1-2, the V gene TRBV7-8; the D is unclear. V lost 7 bases, J lost 0 bases, and 15 bases lay in between. The CDR3 contains 15 residues. Germline values: CDR1 SGHVS, CDR2 FQNEAQ. Here the CDR3 reads CASTSESGPNYGYTF. As DNA, the CDR3 is TGTGCCAGCACCTCGGAGAGCGGCCCTAACTATGGCTACACCTTC. The complete variable domain, with remaining parts taken from reference TRBV7-8 and TRBJ1-2, reads GAGVSQSPRYKVAKRGQDVALRCDPISGHVSLFWYQQALGQGPEFLTYFQNEAQLDKSGLPSDRFFAERPEGSVSTLKIQRTQQEDSAVYLCASTSESGPNYGYTFGSGTRLTVV.

This chain links TRBV9 with TRBJ2-7, with no clear D. V gave up 0 bases and J gave up 1 base, with 8 bases separating them. The germline gives CDR1 SGDLS, CDR2 YYNGEE. The CDR3 is made up of 14 amino acids. The CDR3 bases are TGTGCCAGCAGCGTAGGTCCCCAGTCCTACGAGCAGTACTTC. Its translation: CASSVGPQSYEQYF.

The gene calls are TRBV7-2 and TRBJ2-3; D gene uncertain. Per germline, CDR1 SGHTA and CDR2 FQGNSA. CDR3 length: 15 residues. Trimming removed 1 base at V and 4 bases at J, with 12 bases between. DNA of the CDR3: TGTGCCAGCAGCTTAGATCTCCAGGTCCCAGATACGCAGTATTTT. This gives the protein CASSLDLQVPDTQYF. Based on the CDR3 plus reference TRBV7-2 and TRBJ2-3, the full variable domain is GAGVSQSPSNKVTEKGKDVELRCDPISGHTALYWYRQSLGQGLEFLIYFQGNSAPDKSGLPSDRFSAERTGGSVSTLTIQRTQQEDSAVYLCASSLDLQVPDTQYFGPGTRLTVL.

This sequence joins TRBV27 and TRBJ2-7; the match to TRBD2 covers 11 bases. This CDR3 has 15 residues. Germline assignment: CDR1 MNHEY and CDR2 SMNVEV (reference sequence). Losses at the gene ends were 4 bases for V and 2 bases for J; bases not matched to a gene: 4. The CDR3 protein is CASSSQLAGAYEQYF. The CDR3 DNA sequence: TGTGCCAGCAGTTCCCAACTAGCGGGGGCCTACGAGCAGTACTTC.

The chain employs TRBV18 and TRBJ2-7; tentative D call: TRBD2 (5 bases). This CDR3 is built from 14 residues. The germline V gene encodes CDR1 KGHSH and CDR2 LQKENI. The V end was cut by 3 bases, the J end by 0 bases, with 9 bases between. CDR3 DNA: TGTGCCAGCTCACCCGAGAGCGGCTCCTACGAGCAGTACTTC. Translating it yields CASSPESGSYEQYF. Variable domain in full (rest from reference TRBV18 and TRBJ2-7): NAGVMQNPRHLVRRRGQEARLRCSPMKGHSHVYWYRQLPEEGLKFMVYLQKENIIDESGMPKERFSAEFPKEGPSILRIQQVVRGDSAAYFCASSPESGSYEQYFGPGTRLTVT.

V and J are TRBV29-1 and TRBJ1-1; D is unclear. Per the germline V gene, CDR1 is SQVTM and CDR2 is ANQGSEA. The CDR3 sequence is 11 residues long. V was clipped by 2 bases and J by 1 base, with 2 bases between them. CDR3 sequence (DNA): TGCAGCGTTGAATCGAACACTGAAGCTTTCTTT. Residues: CSVESNTEAFF.

The rearrangement joins TRBV25-1 to TRBJ2-7, with D tentatively TRBD1 (5 bases). Deletions cut 3 bases from V and 2 bases from J, with 8 bases between. The germline V gene encodes CDR1 MGHDK and CDR2 SYGVNS. CDR3 size: 13 residues. This CDR3 is CASSDRVTYEQYF. The CDR3 DNA is TGTGCCAGCAGTGACAGGGTCACCTACGAGCAGTACTTC.

The table lists this clone with a few counts. The chain uses TRBV29-1 and TRBJ2-1; D is uncertain. This CDR3 has 12 amino acids. CDR1 is SQVTM and CDR2 is ANQGSEA in the germline V gene. The germline V and J ends were trimmed by 6 bases and 0 bases, with 6 bases remaining between them. The DNA for the CDR3 is TGCAGCGTGGCCCTCTCCTACAATGAGCAGTTCTTC. Translating gives CSVALSYNEQFF.

This clone was seen just once. The V call is TRBV10-3, the J call TRBJ1-2; D gene ambiguous. V gave up 2 bases and J gave up 7 bases, with 5 bases separating them. CDR3 length: 11 residues. Germline values: CDR1 ENHRY, CDR2 SYGVKD. The CDR3 sequence: CAISETAGYTF. In nucleotides, the CDR3 is TGTGCCATCAGTGAGACAGCTGGCTACACCTTC.

Note on this clone: Different DNA sequences within this sample yield the same CDR3. V usage is TRBV28 and J usage is TRBJ1-5; 9 nucleotides align to TRBD1. CDR1 is MDHEN, CDR2 SYDVKM, per germline. CDR3 length equals 15 residues. The trim removed 6 bases at V and 0 bases at J, leaving 3 bases unmatched. CDR3 protein: CASRPQGASNQPQHF. The CDR3 coding sequence is TGTGCCAGCAGGCCACAGGGGGCTAGCAATCAGCCCCAGCATTTT.

This clone was found once. The chain is built from TRBV6-5 and TRBJ2-7; 10 positions match TRBD2. Germline V gene data show CDR1 as MNHEY and CDR2 as SVGAGI. The CDR3 covers 14 residues. The ends lost 7 bases at V and 5 bases at J; junction bases unmatched: 8. Written as DNA, the CDR3 is TGTGCCAGCAAAACTAGCGGGAACGGCGACGAGCAGTACTTC. Translating gives CASKTSGNGDEQYF.

V is TRBV15 and J is TRBJ1-1; D is uncertain. V gave up 0 bases and J gave up 1 base, with 9 bases separating them. The CDR3 runs to 15 residues. CDR1 and CDR2 from the germline V gene are LNHNV and YYDKDF (reference sequence). The CDR3 DNA reads TGTGCCACCAGCAGAGATAACCACAGGAACACTGAAGCTTTCTTT. Translated, it gives CATSRDNHRNTEAFF.

The chain links TRBV30 to TRBJ2-3, with 11 bases lining up with TRBD2. Germline CDR1 reads GTSNPN; CDR2 reads SVGIG (reference sequence). V lost 1 base to trimming and J lost 1 base; unmatched junction nucleotides: 13. The CDR3 covers 19 residues. The chain's CDR3 is CAWSAGTSGALGGTDTQYF. The CDR3, as DNA: TGTGCCTGGAGTGCCGGGACTAGCGGAGCTCTAGGGGGCACAGATACGCAGTATTTT.

This chain uses TRBV28 with TRBJ1-3; tentative D call: TRBD1 (5 bases). CDR1 and CDR2 (germline): MDHEN, SYDVKM. CDR3 length equals 14 residues. The V end lost 3 bases, the J end lost 2 bases, and 8 bases lay between the germline ends. This chain's CDR3 is CASSLRGAGNTIYF. The CDR3, as DNA: TGTGCCAGCAGTTTGCGGGGGGCTGGAAACACCATATATTTT.

This chain connects TRBV6-7 to TRBJ1-1; the D gene is possibly TRBD1 (6 bases). TRBV6-7 has ORF status, its function being uncertain. This CDR3 region has 13 residues. Deletions cut 5 bases from V and 9 bases from J, with 16 bases between. CDR3 protein: CASSRGPGAKAFF. The CDR3 DNA sequence: TGTGCCAGCAGTAGAGGACCAGGGGCTAAAGCTTTCTTT.

The V gene is TRBV28, the J gene TRBJ1-5; tentative D call: TRBD1 (6 bases). V dropped 3 bases and J dropped 2 bases, with 14 bases sitting between them. The CDR3 sequence is 16 residues long. Germline V gene data show CDR1 as MDHEN and CDR2 as SYDVKM. The CDR3 DNA reads as TGTGCCAGCAGTTTTTTCTTGGGGGCTGGCAATCAGCCCCAGCATTTT. Amino acid sequence: CASSFFLGAGNQPQHF.

V usage is TRBV4-1 and J usage is TRBJ2-5; perhaps TRBD2 as D (12 bases). This CDR3 comprises 22 residues. In germline, CDR1 is MGHRA, CDR2 YSYEKL. Between the trimmed V and J ends, which lost 0 bases and 4 bases, there was a span of 33 bases. The DNA for the CDR3 is TGCGCCAGCAGCCAAGATCCCGGGACAGGGGGGCTAGCGGGAGGGCCGGGAGAGACCCAGTACTTC. Translating gives CASSQDPGTGGLAGGPGETQYF.

The chain joins TRBV19 to TRBJ1-5; TRBD1 is a possible D gene (5 bases). V was trimmed by 1 base and J by 2 bases, leaving 12 bases between them. The CDR3 spans 16 residues. CDR1 and CDR2 (germline): LNHDA, SQIVND (reference sequence). DNA of the CDR3: TGTGCCAGTAGTATAGTCGGGGGTGGGGGCAATCAGCCCCAGCATTTT. The encoded protein is CASSIVGGGGNQPQHF.

This rearrangement joins TRBV4-1 to TRBJ2-1, with D possibly matching TRBD1 (6 bases). The CDR3 runs to 13 residues. CDR1 and CDR2 from the germline V gene are MGHRA and YSYEKL. V dropped 1 base and J dropped 15 bases, with 16 bases sitting between them. CDR3 protein: CASSQADRSLLFF. Written as DNA, the CDR3 is TGCGCCAGCAGCCAAGCTGACAGGTCCTTGCTGTTCTTC.

The genes are TRBV28 and TRBJ2-1; D gene uncertain. There are 16 residues in the CDR3. Germline V CDR1 and CDR2: MDHEN, SYDVKM. Deletions cut 5 bases from V and 4 bases from J, with 18 bases between. This CDR3 is CASSPLGHGVYNEQFF. DNA for the CDR3: TGTGCCAGCAGTCCCCTAGGTCACGGAGTTTACAATGAGCAGTTCTTC.

This chain uses TRBV9 with TRBJ1-5; the D is unclear. V lost 0 bases and J 5 bases, leaving 6 bases between the germline ends. The CDR3 length is 13 residues. CDR1 and CDR2 (germline): SGDLS, YYNGEE. CDR3 loop: CASSVGTYQPQHF. The CDR3 coding sequence is TGTGCCAGCAGCGTAGGGACCTATCAGCCCCAGCATTTT.

The chain is built from TRBV7-2 and TRBJ2-1, with a possible D match to TRBD1 (6 bases). The CDR3 length is 14 residues. The V gene lost 2 bases and the J gene lost 2 bases, with 7 bases spanning the gap. CDR1 and CDR2 (germline): SGHTA, FQGNSA. CDR3: CASSLRDTYNEQFF. Written as DNA, the CDR3 is TGTGCCAGCAGCTTAAGGGACACCTACAATGAGCAGTTCTTC.

This clone appeared a single time. The rearrangement links TRBV21-1 to TRBJ1-5. TRBV21-1 is a documented pseudogene. This CDR3 region has 16 residues. As DNA, the CDR3 is TGTGCCAGCAGCAAACTCCAGCGACATAGCAATCAGCCCCAGCATTTT. Amino acid sequence: CASSKLQRHSNQPQHF.

This sequence joins TRBV28 and TRBJ2-3; 11 bases align to TRBD1. Per germline, CDR1 MDHEN and CDR2 SYDVKM. V trimming: 8 bases; J trimming: 5 bases; junction bases outside the gene matches: 3. CDR3 length: 13 residues. The CDR3 DNA sequence: TGTGCCAGCGGACAGGGGGCAGAAGATACGCAGTATTTT. This encodes CASGQGAEDTQYF.

As concerns this clone: The junction departs from germline at one end; a sequencing error may be responsible. This rearrangement joins TRBV6-1 to TRBJ1-3; D is unresolved. CDR1 is MNHNS, CDR2 SASEGT, per germline. CDR3 size: 11 residues. In DNA, the CDR3 is TGTGCCAGCAGTGAAGCTCGCACCACATATTTT. Translated: CASSEARTTYF.

The J gene is TRBJ1-3, the V gene TRBV19; TRBD1 might be the D (5 bases). Germline V CDR1 and CDR2: LNHDA, SQIVND (reference sequence). V was pared by 3 bases and J by 2 bases, with 14 bases between. The CDR3 contains 16 residues. CDR3 coding DNA: TGTGCCAGTAGTATTTGGGAACAGGTGGCTGGAAACACCATATATTTT. It is translated as CASSIWEQVAGNTIYF. The whole variable domain, remainder taken from reference TRBV19 and TRBJ1-3, is DGGITQSPKYLFRKEGQNVTLSCEQNLNHDAMYWYRQDPGQGLRLIYYSQIVNDFQKGDIAEGYSVSREKKESFPLTVTSAQKNPTAFYLCASSIWEQVAGNTIYFGEGSWLTVV.

V is TRBV7-9 and J is TRBJ2-1; 10 nucleotides match TRBD2. V lost 3 bases, J lost 8 bases, and 19 bases stayed unmatched. The germline CDR1 and CDR2 sequences are SEHNR and FQNEAQ (reference sequence). The CDR3 covers 19 residues. The CDR3 sequence: CASSFSLSSALAGVDEQFF. CDR3 nucleotides: TGTGCCAGCAGCTTTTCCCTCTCTTCCGCCCTAGCGGGAGTCGATGAGCAGTTCTTC.

This chain uses TRBV27 with TRBJ1-3, with unresolved D. This CDR3 contains 15 residues. Germline V CDR1 and CDR2: MNHEY, SMNVEV (reference sequence). The ends were cut back, 0 bases at V and 0 bases at J, with 6 bases in the middle. CDR3 DNA: TGTGCCAGCAGTTTATCCGGGTTCTCTGGAAACACCATATATTTT. Protein product: CASSLSGFSGNTIYF.

V usage is TRBV10-3 and J usage is TRBJ1-2; the D gene is possibly TRBD1 (6 bases). The V end was cut by 2 bases, the J end by 1 base, with 11 bases between. The CDR3 runs 15 residues. Germline loops: CDR1 ENHRY, CDR2 SYGVKD. The DNA of the CDR3 is TGTGCCATCAGTGAGAAGCAGGGGAATAACTATGGCTACACCTTC. This encodes CAISEKQGNNYGYTF.